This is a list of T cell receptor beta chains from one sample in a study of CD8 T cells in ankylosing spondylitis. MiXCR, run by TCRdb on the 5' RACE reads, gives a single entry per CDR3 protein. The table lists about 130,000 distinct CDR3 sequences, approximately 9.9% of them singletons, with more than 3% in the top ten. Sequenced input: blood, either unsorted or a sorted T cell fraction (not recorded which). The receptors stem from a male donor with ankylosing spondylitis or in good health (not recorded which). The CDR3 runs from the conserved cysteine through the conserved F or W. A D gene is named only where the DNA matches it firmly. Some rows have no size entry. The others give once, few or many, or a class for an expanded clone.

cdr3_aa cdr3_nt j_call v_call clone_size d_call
CATSDLRVSGADTQYF TGTGCCACCAGTGATTTGCGGGTATCGGGAGCTGATACGCAGTATTTT TRBJ2-3 TRBV24-1 NA NA
CASGPTGSSGANVLTF TGTGCCAGCGGTCCAACAGGAAGCTCTGGGGCCAACGTCCTGACTTTC TRBJ2-6 TRBV6-2/TRBV6-3 few NA
CASSLAAGDFYEAFF TGCGCCAGCAGCTTGGCCGCAGGGGATTTCTATGAAGCTTTCTTT TRBJ1-1 TRBV5-1 many NA
CASLGARDPVGYGYTF TGTGCCAGCCTAGGTGCCAGAGACCCGGTTGGCTATGGCTACACCTTC TRBJ1-2 TRBV27 NA NA
CASSLVGDSKSSYNEQFF TGTGCCAGCAGCTTAGTGGGGGACTCCAAAAGCTCCTACAATGAGCAGTTCTTC TRBJ2-1 TRBV11-1 many NA
CASGDRGSYEQYF TGTGCCAGCGGTGACAGGGGGAGCTACGAGCAGTACTTC TRBJ2-7 TRBV12-3/TRBV12-4 few TRBD1
CASSYRDSQETQYF TGTGCCAGCAGTTACCGGGACAGCCAAGAGACCCAGTACTTC TRBJ2-5 TRBV6-2/TRBV6-3 many TRBD1
CASSFVAGGVKNIQYF TGCGCCAGCAGCTTTGTAGCGGGAGGTGTCAAAAACATTCAGTACTTC TRBJ2-4 TRBV5-1 few TRBD2
CSGGGTSGYEQYF TGCAGTGGGGGGGGGACTAGCGGCTACGAGCAGTACTTC TRBJ2-7 TRBV20-1 many TRBD2
CASRRDLQYNEQFF TGTGCCAGCAGGAGGGACTTGCAATACAATGAGCAGTTCTTC TRBJ2-1 TRBV2 many NA
CASSQGQGSSYGYTF TGTGCCAGCAGCCAGGGACAGGGGAGTTCCTATGGCTACACCTTC TRBJ1-2 TRBV3-1 NA TRBD1
CASSATGDSPLHF TGTGCCAGCAGCGCGACCGGAGATTCACCCCTCCACTTT TRBJ1-6 TRBV9 many NA
CASAGGGGGTDTQYF TGTGCCAGTGCCGGAGGGGGGGGAGGCACAGATACGCAGTATTTT TRBJ2-3 TRBV28 many NA
CASSQGRIPGRRGYGYTF TGCGCCAGCAGCCAGGGACGGATCCCTGGCAGGAGGGGCTATGGCTACACCTTC TRBJ1-2 TRBV4-1 few NA
CASSLGQARETQYF TGCGCCAGCAGCTTAGGACAGGCCCGAGAGACCCAGTACTTC TRBJ2-5 TRBV5-1 NA TRBD1
CSVSDRTDTQYF TGCAGCGTTTCCGACAGAACAGATACGCAGTATTTT TRBJ2-3 TRBV29-1 many NA
CAWRWNSGSGETQYF TGTGCCTGGAGATGGAATAGCGGGAGCGGCGAGACCCAGTACTTC TRBJ2-5 TRBV30 NA TRBD2
CASSYSDNQPQHF TGTGCCAGCAGTTACTCGGACAATCAGCCCCAGCATTTT TRBJ1-5 TRBV6-6 few NA
CSVVRIYELFF TGCAGCGTCGTGAGAATCTATGAGCTGTTCTTC TRBJ2-1 TRBV29-1 NA NA
CSAMTSGAGGNEQFF TGCAGTGCCATGACTAGCGGGGCGGGTGGGAATGAGCAGTTCTTC TRBJ2-1 TRBV29-1 many TRBD2
CASSSKGYNTDTQYF TGTGCCAGCAGTTCGAAGGGATATAACACAGATACGCAGTATTTT TRBJ2-3 TRBV27 many NA
CASSLGTGGGNTEAFF TGTGCCAGCAGCTTAGGGACAGGTGGGGGAAACACTGAAGCTTTCTTT TRBJ1-1 TRBV7-8 many TRBD1
CASSPNGGRAEQYF TGTGCCAGCAGCCCTAACGGCGGGAGGGCAGAGCAGTACTTC TRBJ2-7 TRBV7-9 few TRBD2
CASSFSTSGPEFF TGTGCCAGCAGCTTCTCCACTAGCGGTCCCGAGTTCTTC TRBJ2-1 TRBV7-2 many TRBD2
CASSLRQGLRWIF TGTGCCAGCAGTTTAAGACAGGGGCTTCGATGGATCTTC TRBJ2-1 TRBV27 many TRBD1